The 5 T cell receptor beta chains below all came from one sample that was sequenced in a study of blood T cell repertoires in COVID-19. Profiling relied on immunoSEQ multiplex PCR, and the TCRdb table lists in-frame clones only, not all of them. The repertoire includes under 300,000 clones, approximately 90% of them detected once, and 2.3% sits in the top ten. The specimen was PBMCs or T cells enriched from blood (not recorded which). The receptors were sampled from a middle-aged woman with acute COVID-19.

The J gene is TRBJ2-5, the V gene TRBV20-1; possible D gene TRBD1, 5 bases. V was clipped by 6 bases and J by 5 bases, with 10 bases between them. Per germline, CDR1 DFQATT and CDR2 SNEGSKA (reference sequence). The CDR3 is 11 residues long. The CDR3 DNA is TGCAGTGCCACAGGAAGGGAGACCCAGTACTTC. As protein: CSATGRETQYF.

This chain links TRBV28 with TRBJ1-5, with TRBD1 as a possible D gene (5 bases). Germline V lookup: CDR1 MDHEN, CDR2 SYDVKM. This CDR3 has 14 residues. Trimming pared 2 bases from V and 12 bases from J, leaving 17 bases between. This CDR3 is CASSLGGTRRDQHF. The CDR3 DNA reads as TGTGCCAGCAGTTTAGGAGGGACCCGCCGGGACCAGCATTTT.

This chain uses TRBV2 with TRBJ1-5; D unclear. Trimming pared 9 bases from V and 4 bases from J, leaving 13 bases between. Germline V CDR1 and CDR2: SNHLY, FYNNEI. The CDR3 is made up of 13 amino acids. The chain's CDR3 is CASSPGGNQPQHF. CDR3 nucleotides: TGTGCCAGTTCGCCGGGAGGTAATCAGCCCCAGCATTTT.

The chain carries TRBV6-6 and TRBJ1-1; 8 positions match TRBD1. The trim removed 5 bases at V and 1 base at J, leaving 3 bases unmatched. CDR1 and CDR2 (germline): MNHNY, SVGAGI (reference sequence). The CDR3 contains 14 residues. The CDR3 nucleotides are TGTGCCAGCAGTCACCAGGGGGCGAACACTGAAGCTTTCTTT. Translation gives CASSHQGANTEAFF.

V usage is TRBV7-9 and J usage is TRBJ2-1; D ambiguous. The CDR3 is 14 amino acids. CDR1 and CDR2 from the germline V gene are SEHNR and FQNEAQ (reference sequence). Trimming cost V 1 base and J 7 bases, with 11 bases left between them. Written as DNA, the CDR3 is TGTGCCAGCAGCTTAGTCTTAGTGTTGAATGAGCAGTTCTTC. This sequence encodes CASSLVLVLNEQFF.